This T cell receptor (beta chain) appears in the sequencing data of a study of T cell responses to AZD1222 COVID-19 vaccine. Sequencing was performed with immunoSEQ multiplex PCR; in TCRdb, only in-frame clones are kept and a portion is missing. The sample lists some 180,000 clones; 85% to 95% were seen once. Details on this clone: Its antigen is as yet unknown.

V dropped 6 bases and J dropped 0 bases, with 14 bases sitting between them. Germline CDR1 and CDR2: SQVTM and ANQGSEA. The CDR3 runs to 15 residues. Study-level results: Clonal diversity may have been underestimated in mostly white British donors. Seropositivity was recorded at baseline in only a handful of AZD1222 recipients. Spike regions recognized by vaccine-associated CD4 TCRs spanned the protein, led by 160-218 and 743-854.

This sample comprised peripheral blood, obtained 28 days after the second AZD1222 dose. The source is an adult who received the AZD1222 COVID-19 vaccine. This chain uses TRBV29-1 with TRBJ1-4, with a tentative D call TRBD1 (5 bases). CDR3 loop: CSVKRDVATNEKLFF. The CDR3 DNA is TGCAGCGTGAAAAGGGACGTAGCAACTAATGAAAAACTGTTTTTT. The full variable domain, in which reference TRBV29-1 and TRBJ1-4 provide the parts outside the CDR3, is SAVISQKPSRDICQRGTSLTIQCQVDSQVTMMFWYRQQPGQSLTLIATANQGSEATYESGFVIDKFPISRPNLTFSTLTVSNMSPEDSSIYLCSVKRDVATNEKLFFGSGTQLSVL.